This T cell receptor (beta chain) came from a study of shared clonotypes between healthy human individuals. Whole-study findings and limits: A reduction in generation probabilities was seen for non-shared clonotypes relative to those shared by all four donors.

Each of the donors was a healthy adult who was HIV-negative and had not had a recent acute infection or vaccination. A note on this clone: Its antigen is currently unknown.

The assay ran at deep level. Using immunoSEQ multiplex PCR, the repertoire was profiled, and TCRdb retains in-frame clones only, with some absent. The sample carries 2 million or so clones, 90% to 95% recorded once. J lost 8 bases, V lost 7 bases, and 8 bases had no gene match. The germline V gene has CDR1 SEHNR and CDR2 FQNEAQ (reference sequence). The CDR3 covers 13 residues. Source material: naive CD4+ T cells sorted from blood. Subset described: CD45RA+ positively selected. This chain links TRBV7-9 with TRBJ2-1; 7 bases are shared with TRBD2. The clonotype comes from a man between 18 and 35 years old in good health. The CDR3 loop reads CASILAGVDEQFF. CDR3 nucleotides: TGTGCCAGCATTCTTGCGGGGGTGGATGAGCAGTTCTTC.